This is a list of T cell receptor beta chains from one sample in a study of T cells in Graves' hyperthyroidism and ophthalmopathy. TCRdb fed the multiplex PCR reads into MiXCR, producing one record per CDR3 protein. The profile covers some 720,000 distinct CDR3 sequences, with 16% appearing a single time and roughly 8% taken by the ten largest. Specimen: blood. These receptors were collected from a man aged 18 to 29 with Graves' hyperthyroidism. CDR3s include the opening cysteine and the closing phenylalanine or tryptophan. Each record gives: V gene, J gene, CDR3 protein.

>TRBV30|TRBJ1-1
CAWSPSRAGWATEAFF
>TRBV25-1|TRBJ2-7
CASSVPADPYEQYF
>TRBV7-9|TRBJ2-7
CASSLMAASGRDEQYF
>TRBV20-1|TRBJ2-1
CSARVGSYNEQFF
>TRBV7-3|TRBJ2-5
CASNSGTGGDETQYF
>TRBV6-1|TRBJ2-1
CASSEGGHEQFF
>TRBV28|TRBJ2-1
CASSRGSREADEQFF
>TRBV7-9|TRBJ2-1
CASRTGHNEQFF
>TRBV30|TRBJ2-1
CAWSSGVYNEQFF
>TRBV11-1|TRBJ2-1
CASSSAGVGNEQFF
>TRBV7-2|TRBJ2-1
CASSFEKGTSGSSYNEQFF
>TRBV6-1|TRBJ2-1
CASSVRPYNEQFF
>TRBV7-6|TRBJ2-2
CASSSTIVRIFAGDSVTGELFF
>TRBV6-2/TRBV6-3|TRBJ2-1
CASSYFVAGGRYNEQFF
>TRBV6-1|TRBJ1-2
CAISGQLHDGYTF
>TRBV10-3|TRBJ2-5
CAIGVLQGRETQYF
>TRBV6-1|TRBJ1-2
CASSGRGGYTF